One sample yielded the 20 T cell receptor beta chains listed below, sequenced in a study of cytomegalovirus exposure and HLA in healthy donors. 60 Vbeta and 13 Jbeta primers were used in PCR. This table comes from immunoSEQ multiplex PCR, and its TCRdb copy is limited to in-frame clones, with some not included. Among some 150,000 clones listed, about 64% were seen once. Sequencing was carried out using PBMCs. The source is a woman aged 60-70 years in good health and CMV-seropositive.

The chain has TRBV6-5 and TRBJ2-3; 10 positions match TRBD2. CDR1 and CDR2 (germline): MNHEY, SVGAGI. The J segment lost 4 bases and the V segment lost 10 bases, leaving 5 bases of the junction unmatched. The CDR3 spans 13 residues. In DNA form, the CDR3 reads TGTGCCACTATAGCGGGAGGATCAGATACGCAGTATTTT. This codes for CATIAGGSDTQYF.

The rearrangement links TRBV18 to TRBJ2-7; a possible D gene is TRBD1 (7 bases). V was trimmed by 5 bases and J by 3 bases, leaving 20 bases between them. CDR1 is KGHSH, CDR2 LQKENI, per germline. This CDR3 is 16 amino acids long. CDR3 residues: CASSAISRDSSYEQYF. The CDR3 DNA is TGTGCCAGCTCAGCCATTTCGCGGGACAGCAGCTACGAGCAGTACTTC.

This rearrangement joins TRBV28 to TRBJ1-2; 7 bases are a match to TRBD1. V lost 6 bases and J lost 7; bases outside the gene matches: 5. This CDR3 has 12 residues. Germline V gene lookup returns CDR1 MDHEN and CDR2 SYDVKM. DNA of the CDR3: TGTGCCAGCAGCGAGGGGGCAGGTGGCTACACCTTC. It yields the protein CASSEGAGGYTF.

The chain is built from TRBV7-2 and TRBJ1-5; 7 bases agree with TRBD1. Germline lookup yields CDR1 SGHTA and CDR2 FQGNSA. V lost 5 bases, J lost 3 bases, and 4 bases stayed unmatched. CDR3 length: 14 residues. The CDR3 coding sequence is TGTGCCAGCAGCCCGGACAGGAACAATCAGCCCCAGCATTTT. Translating gives CASSPDRNNQPQHF.

The chain recombines TRBV5-6 with TRBJ2-3, with 8 bases that match TRBD2. This CDR3 spans 16 amino acids. CDR1 SGHDT and CDR2 YYEEEE come from the germline V gene. J lost 6 bases, V lost 0 bases, and 9 bases had no gene match. The CDR3: CASSLVLAGRGDTQYF. The CDR3 DNA reads TGTGCCAGCAGCTTGGTTTTAGCGGGACGGGGTGATACGCAGTATTTT.

The chain couples TRBV5-4 to TRBJ1-1; 10 nucleotides line up with TRBD1. This CDR3 region has 14 residues. V shed 4 bases and J 5 bases; nucleotides not matched to a gene: 5. CDR1 SGHNT and CDR2 YYREEE come from the germline V gene (reference sequence). In DNA form, the CDR3 reads TGTGCCAGCAGCACGGGACAGGGGATAACTGAAGCTTTCTTT. This gives the protein CASSTGQGITEAFF.

As regards this clone: Other DNA sequences in this specimen translate into the identical CDR3. The chain uses TRBV2 and TRBJ2-1; D possibly corresponds to TRBD1 (5 bases). V gave up 1 base and J gave up 5 bases, with 6 bases separating them. The germline gives CDR1 SNHLY, CDR2 FYNNEI. The CDR3 spans 13 residues. In nucleotides, the CDR3 is TGTGCCAGCAGTGAAGGACAGAACAATGAGCAGTTCTTC. This encodes CASSEGQNNEQFF.

This clone was picked up one time. This chain joins TRBV27 and TRBJ2-6, with TRBD1 matching 8 bases. With 4 bases clipped from V and 0 bases from J, the junction kept 5 bases outside the gene matches. The CDR3 is 17 amino acids. In germline, CDR1 is MNHEY, CDR2 SMNVEV (reference sequence). DNA for the CDR3: TGTGCCAGCAGTTCGACAGGGGTTCTCTCTGGGGCCAACGTCCTGACTTTC. Translating it yields CASSSTGVLSGANVLTF.

The chain recombines TRBV2 with TRBJ2-1; 7 bases are shared with TRBD2. The junction had 6 bases not matched to a gene; V was cut back by 3 bases and J by 4 bases. The CDR3 is 15 residues long. The germline V gene has CDR1 SNHLY and CDR2 FYNNEI. The CDR3 DNA sequence: TGTGCCAGCAGTGATGCGGGAGAACCTTACAATGAGCAGTTCTTC. Its protein product is CASSDAGEPYNEQFF.

This clone was seen more than once but under ten times. The chain combines TRBV28 with TRBJ1-5; 8 bases align to TRBD1. The CDR3 is made up of 15 amino acids. Germline CDR1 and CDR2: MDHEN and SYDVKM. Trimming cost V 10 bases and J 0 bases; bases outside gene matches: 8. This CDR3 reads CATTMTGVSNQPQHF. As DNA, the CDR3 is TGTGCCACCACGATGACAGGGGTTAGCAATCAGCCCCAGCATTTT. The complete variable domain, with remaining parts taken from reference TRBV28 and TRBJ1-5, reads DVKVTQSSRYLVKRTGEKVFLECVQDMDHENMFWYRQDPGLGLRLIYFSYDVKMKEKGDIPEGYSVSREKKERFSLILESASTNQTSMYLCATTMTGVSNQPQHFGDGTRLSIL.

The chain has TRBV7-2 and TRBJ2-5; TRBD1 is a possible D gene (7 bases). The ends were cut back, 3 bases at V and 1 base at J, with 9 bases in the middle. The CDR3 loop spans 14 amino acids. The germline V gene encodes CDR1 SGHTA and CDR2 FQGNSA. CDR3 sequence reads: CASSFQGGQETQYF. Written as DNA, the CDR3 is TGTGCCAGCAGCTTTCAGGGGGGCCAAGAGACCCAGTACTTC.

The chain employs TRBV5-6 and TRBJ2-7; 7 nucleotides match TRBD2. Unmatched junction bases numbered 4, after V lost 0 bases and J lost 4 bases. Germline V gives CDR1 SGHDT, CDR2 YYEEEE. CDR3 length: 14 amino acids. The CDR3 DNA reads as TGTGCCAGCAGCTTGGGACTAGCATCATACGAGCAGTACTTC. Encoded protein: CASSLGLASYEQYF. Full variable domain (outside the CDR3, taken from reference TRBV5-6 and TRBJ2-7): DAGVTQSPTHLIKTRGQQVTLRCSPKSGHDTVSWYQQALGQGPQFIFQYYEEEERQRGNFPDRFSGHQFPNYSSELNVNALLLGDSALYLCASSLGLASYEQYFGPGTRLTVT.

This clone was detected once. V is TRBV28 and J is TRBJ2-1, with 7 bases that match TRBD2. Germline CDR1 and CDR2: MDHEN and SYDVKM. J was trimmed by 0 bases and V by 4 bases; bases with no gene match: 3. The CDR3 extends over 15 amino acids. The CDR3 DNA reads as TGTGCCAGCAGTTCGCTAGCGGTCTCCTACAATGAGCAGTTCTTC. Protein: CASSSLAVSYNEQFF.

The chain recombines TRBV19 with TRBJ2-7; 9 nucleotides align to TRBD1. Germline trimming cut 3 bases from V and 2 bases from J; bases unmatched to any gene: 5. The CDR3 extends over 15 amino acids. In germline, CDR1 is LNHDA, CDR2 SQIVND (reference sequence). In DNA, the CDR3 is TGTGCCAGTAGTATGGCGGGACAGGGCACCTACGAGCAGTACTTC. It yields the protein CASSMAGQGTYEQYF.

The V call is TRBV7-3, the J call TRBJ2-1; 11 positions match TRBD2. Trimming removed 2 bases from V and 3 bases from J; junction bases left unmatched: 0. In germline, CDR1 is SGHTA, CDR2 FQGTGA. The CDR3 loop spans 15 amino acids. The CDR3 sequence is CASSLGTSGYNEQFF. In DNA, the CDR3 is TGTGCCAGCAGCTTAGGGACTAGCGGCTACAATGAGCAGTTCTTC.

The chain employs TRBV19 and TRBJ1-4; D unresolved. Germline V CDR1 and CDR2: LNHDA, SQIVND (reference sequence). With 3 bases removed from V and 2 bases from J, the gap between germline ends came to 7 bases. The CDR3 extends over 14 amino acids. The CDR3 sequence: CASSILLTNEKLFF. CDR3 coding DNA: TGTGCCAGTAGTATCCTTCTGACTAATGAAAAACTGTTTTTT.

This clone was found a few times. This chain joins TRBV2 and TRBJ2-1; TRBD2 matches at 14 bases. The CDR3 has 15 amino acids. Germline CDR1 is SNHLY and CDR2 is FYNNEI. Trimming at V came to 4 bases and at J to 6 bases, leaving 2 bases not matched to a gene. CDR3 residues: CASSGGLAGVNEQFF. The DNA of the CDR3 is TGTGCCAGCAGTGGGGGACTAGCGGGAGTCAATGAGCAGTTCTTC. The full variable domain, its missing parts supplied by reference TRBV2 and TRBJ2-1, is EPEVTQTPSHQVTQMGQEVILRCVPISNHLYFYWYRQILGQKVEFLVSFYNNEISEKSEIFDDQFSVERPDGSNFTLKIRSTKLEDSAMYFCASSGGLAGVNEQFFGPGTRLTVL.

The chain has TRBV7-2 and TRBJ2-2, with 11 positions matching TRBD1. The ends lost 8 bases at V and 4 bases at J; junction bases unmatched: 6. This CDR3 has 15 amino acids. Germline CDR1 SGHTA, CDR2 FQGNSA. The CDR3 region is CASRRDRGGTGELFF. CDR3 bases: TGTGCCAGCCGCCGGGACAGGGGGGGCACCGGGGAGCTGTTTTTT.

J is TRBJ2-3 and V is TRBV5-6; 7 bases map to TRBD2. The CDR3 consists of 14 residues. Trimming took 4 bases from V and 0 from J; bases not matched to a gene: 2. Looked up from germline, CDR1 is SGHDT and CDR2 is YYEEEE. The chain's CDR3 is CASSLSGSTDTQYF. CDR3 coding DNA: TGTGCCAGCAGCCTTAGCGGGAGCACAGATACGCAGTATTTT.

The J gene is TRBJ1-1, the V gene TRBV5-1; D uncertain. Germline lookup yields CDR1 SGHRS and CDR2 YFSETQ. Between the trimmed V and J ends, which lost 4 bases and 4 bases, there was a span of 11 bases. This CDR3 comprises 13 residues. The CDR3 bases are TGCGCCAGCAGCGCTGAGGTCGGCACTGAAGCTTTCTTT. This sequence encodes CASSAEVGTEAFF.